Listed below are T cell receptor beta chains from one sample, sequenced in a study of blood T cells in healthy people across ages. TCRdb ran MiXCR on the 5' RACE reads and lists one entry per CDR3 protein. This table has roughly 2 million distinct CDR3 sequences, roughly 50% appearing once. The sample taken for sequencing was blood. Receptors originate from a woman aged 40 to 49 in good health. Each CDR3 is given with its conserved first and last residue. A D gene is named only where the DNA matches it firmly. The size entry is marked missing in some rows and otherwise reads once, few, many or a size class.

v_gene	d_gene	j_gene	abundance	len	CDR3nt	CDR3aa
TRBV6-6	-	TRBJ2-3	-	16	TGTGCCAGCAGATACACGGGGCAACTGGGAACAGATACGCAGTATTTT	CASRYTGQLGTDTQYF
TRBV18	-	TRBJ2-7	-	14	TGTGCCAGCTCACCACTGGACATCTCCTACGAGCAGTACTTC	CASSPLDISYEQYF
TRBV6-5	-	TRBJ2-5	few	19	TGTGCCAGCAGTTCTCTTTACCCCGAGGGGAGAAGGGATGGAGAGACCCAGTACTTC	CASSSLYPEGRRDGETQYF
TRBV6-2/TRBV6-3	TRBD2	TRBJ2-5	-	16	TGTGCCAGCAGTTACGTAGCGGGGGACCACCAAGAGACCCAGTACTTC	CASSYVAGDHQETQYF
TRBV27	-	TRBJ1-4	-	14	TGTGCCAGCAGCCAGGGCCTAACTAATGAAAAACTGTTTTTT	CASSQGLTNEKLFF
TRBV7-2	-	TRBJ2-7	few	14	TGTGCCAGCAGCGTATCAGGAGGGGGGTACGAGCAGTACTTC	CASSVSGGGYEQYF
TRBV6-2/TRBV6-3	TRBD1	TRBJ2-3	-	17	TGTGCCAGCAGTTACCTCTCAGGGGGAGAAATCACAGATACGCAGTATTTT	CASSYLSGGEITDTQYF
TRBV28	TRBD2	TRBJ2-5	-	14	TGTGCCAGCAGAGCGGGGGGACCTGGAGAGACCCAGTACTTC	CASRAGGPGETQYF
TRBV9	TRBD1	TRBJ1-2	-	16	TGTGCCAGCAGCGGGTCCCGACAGGGGCAGGACTATGGCTACACCTTC	CASSGSRQGQDYGYTF
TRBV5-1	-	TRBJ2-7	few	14	TGCGCCAGCAGCTTGTTGGCCGACTCCTACGAGCAGTACTTC	CASSLLADSYEQYF